This T cell receptor (beta chain) was profiled in a study of long-term antiretroviral therapy in people with HIV. Concerning this clone: The antigen remains unidentified.

Run at survey level, the immunoSEQ assay was version v3.0. The data were produced by immunoSEQ multiplex PCR, yet TCRdb's version contains in-frame clones alone and is incomplete. The sample records 16,000 or so clones, about 88% being singletons. Deletions cut 8 bases from V and 2 bases from J, with 9 bases between. This CDR3 is built from 12 residues. Germline CDR1 is MNHNS and CDR2 is SASEGT. Study results and limitations: Records did not include ART adherence, viral resistance or therapy changes. Repertoires looked antigen-experienced, with only a slight naive shift after ART.

V and J are TRBV6-1 and TRBJ1-2; D unclear. The source was unsorted PBMCs, collected 0.5 years after starting antiretroviral therapy. This TCR was recovered from a woman in her 40s with HIV. The CDR3 sequence is CASFLINYGYTF. CDR3 DNA sequence: TGTGCCAGCTTCTTGATAAACTATGGCTACACCTTC.